This T cell receptor beta chain stems from a study of CD8 T cells in Susac syndrome. Whole-study findings and limits: Individuals included in the TCR sequencing and HLA analysis were acknowledged by the study to be relatively few in number.

Random hexamers were used to reverse transcribe roughly 0.45 to 1 ug of RNA. Amplification of TCR beta CDR3 spanned 54 Vbeta and 13 Jbeta via immunoSEQ multiplex PCR. MiXCR, run by TCRdb on the immunoSEQ multiplex PCR reads, gives a single entry per CDR3 protein. The sample includes more than 150,000 distinct CDR3 sequences, approximately 94% seen only once; the top ten take around 0.21%. Germline CDR1 and CDR2: SGHDT and YYEEEE. The CDR3 is 16 residues long. Trimming took 1 base from V and 1 from J, leaving 9 bases between them. Comments on this clonotype: Its antigen remains unidentified.

TCR beta from blood CD8+ and CD4+ T cells was sequenced. It was negative isolation that provided the CD8+ and CD4+ T cells, whereas TEMRA cells were enriched by FACS. This sequence was found in a human donor with multiple sclerosis. The chain is built from TRBV5-6 and TRBJ1-6; weak D call: TRBD1 (5 bases). The sequencing sample was made of CD8+ T cells from PBMCs. CDR3 DNA sequence: TGTGCCAGCAGCTTGCAGCGGGGGTCCTATAATTCACCCCTCCACTTT. Protein: CASSLQRGSYNSPLHF.